The rows below give T cell receptor beta chains drawn from one sample of a study of cytomegalovirus exposure and HLA in healthy donors. Profiled with immunoSEQ multiplex PCR; TCRdb holds only in-frame clones, not every one. The sample has around 200,000 clones, roughly 81% seen once. Source material: PBMCs. Source of these receptors: a woman aged 30 to 39 in good health and CMV-seronegative. Both conserved end residues are part of each CDR3. A D gene is named only where the DNA matches it firmly. Clone size is stated in some rows and not others, as once, few, many or a class when expanded.

>16|NA|TRBJ2-7|NA|TRBV6-5
TGTGCCAGCAGTTACGGGAGAGGACCCCTTGCCCTCGAGCAGTACTTC
CASSYGRGPLALEQYF
>17|once|TRBJ1-2|TRBD1|TRBV4-2
TGTGCCAGCAGCCAATTGGGGACAGGACCTTCTAACTATGGCTACACCTTC
CASSQLGTGPSNYGYTF
>17|NA|TRBJ2-5|TRBD1|TRBV5-1
TGCGCCAGCAGCTCGCTGCCCACAGGGGGCAATGGGGAGACCCAGTACTTC
CASSSLPTGGNGETQYF
>15|NA|TRBJ1-2|TRBD1|TRBV5-1
TGCGCCAGCAGCACGGGACAGCTTGCTAACTATGGCTACACCTTC
CASSTGQLANYGYTF
>11|NA|TRBJ2-7|TRBD2|TRBV4-2
TGTGCCAGCGGGGGGGGAGTCAAGCAGTACTTC
CASGGGVKQYF
>17|few|TRBJ1-5|NA|TRBV5-6
TGTGCCAGCAGCTGGATCTACAGGGAAGGAGGCAATCAGCCCCAGCATTTT
CASSWIYREGGNQPQHF
>14|NA|TRBJ2-1|TRBD2|TRBV2
TGTGCCAGCTACGCTCCGCGGGGGAACAATGAGCAGTTCTTC
CASYAPRGNNEQFF
>15|NA|TRBJ2-5|TRBD1|TRBV6-5
TGTGCCAGCAGTTACTCGACAGGGGAGGTAGAGACCCAGTACTTC
CASSYSTGEVETQYF
>15|NA|TRBJ2-7|TRBD2|TRBV5-1
TGCGCCAGCAGCCGGGGGACTAGCGGCAACTACGAGCAGTACTTC
CASSRGTSGNYEQYF
>15|NA|TRBJ1-5|TRBD1|TRBV5-1
TGCGCCAGCAGCATGGGACAGGGGGCGGGTCAGCCCCAGCATTTT
CASSMGQGAGQPQHF
>15|once|TRBJ1-4|TRBD1|TRBV6-6
TGTGCCAGCAGTTACGGTCGGACAGGGACTGAAAAACTGTTTTTT
CASSYGRTGTEKLFF
>14|few|TRBJ1-2|NA|TRBV25-1
TGTGCCAGCAGTGAATGGGGGGGTGACTATGGCTACACCTTC
CASSEWGGDYGYTF
>13|NA|TRBJ1-1|NA|TRBV5-6
TGTGCCAGCAAGTTCAGGGAAAGTTCTGAAGCTTTCTTT
CASKFRESSEAFF
>11|NA|TRBJ2-1|NA|TRBV6-5
TGTGCCACCATGCGGTACAATGAGCAGTTCTTC
CATMRYNEQFF
>18|NA|TRBJ2-5|TRBD2|TRBV4-1
TGCGCCAGCAGCCAAATTTGGGCTAGCGGGCATTCTCGAGAGACCCAGTACTTC
CASSQIWASGHSRETQYF
>12|NA|TRBJ2-3|NA|TRBV9
TGTGCCAGCAGCACAGGCACAGATACGCAGTATTTT
CASSTGTDTQYF
>14|few|TRBJ1-2|NA|TRBV5-1
TGCGCCAGCAGCTTGTCGTCAGGGGTCTATGGCTACACCTTC
CASSLSSGVYGYTF
>13|NA|TRBJ1-2|NA|TRBV25-1
TGTGCCAGCAGTGAACTAGGAACCTATGGCTACACCTTC
CASSELGTYGYTF
>14|NA|TRBJ2-5|NA|TRBV7-3
TGTGCCAGCAGCCCGGGTGGTCGCTTTGAGACCCAGTACTTC
CASSPGGRFETQYF
>15|NA|TRBJ2-7|NA|TRBV6-5
TGTGCCAGCAGTTACTCGTCAGGGGCTGTGACCGAGCAGTACTTC
CASSYSSGAVTEQYF
>13|NA|TRBJ1-5|TRBD1|TRBV27
TGTGCCAGCTCAGGGGGCCCCAAGCAGCCCCAGCATTTT
CASSGGPKQPQHF
>17|NA|TRBJ2-2|TRBD1|TRBV19
TGTGCCAGTAGTGTGTCTTACAGGGGGCTTCGATCCGGGGAGCTGTTTTTT
CASSVSYRGLRSGELFF
>15|NA|TRBJ1-5|NA|TRBV27
TGTGCCAGCAGACCCCCCCGGACAGAAAATCAGCCCCAGCATTTT
CASRPPRTENQPQHF
>12|NA|TRBJ2-7|TRBD1|TRBV29-1
TGCAGCGTTGGGGACAGGGTCTACGAGCAGTACTTC
CSVGDRVYEQYF
>12|NA|TRBJ1-5|NA|TRBV10-3
TGTGCCATCAGTGAAAGCTATCAGCCCCAGCATTTT
CAISESYQPQHF
>15|NA|TRBJ2-7|TRBD2|TRBV6-5
TGTGCCAGCAGTTACAGGGAGGGGAGCTCCTACGAGCAGTACTTC
CASSYREGSSYEQYF
>19|NA|TRBJ1-4|NA|TRBV27
TGTGCCAGCAGTCCCTCCATTTGGTCATATGAGAGAACTAATGAAAAACTGTTTTTT
CASSPSIWSYERTNEKLFF
>16|NA|TRBJ2-1|TRBD2|TRBV4-1
TGCGCCAGCAGCCAGCCGACTAGCGTACTCTACAATGAGCAGTTCTTC
CASSQPTSVLYNEQFF
>13|once|TRBJ2-7|NA|TRBV11-3
TGTGCCAGCAGCGACTACAATACCTACGAGCAGTACTTC
CASSDYNTYEQYF
>13|once|TRBJ1-6|NA|TRBV11-2
TGTGCCAGCAGCTTAGATCTGCGGTCACCCCTCCACTTT
CASSLDLRSPLHF
>14|few|TRBJ2-7|TRBD1|TRBV7-6
TGTGCCAGCAGCCCCCGACAGGGGGCAACCGAGCAGTACTTC
CASSPRQGATEQYF
>15|NA|TRBJ2-5|NA|TRBV5-1
TGCGCCAGCAGCTTGTGGGACTCTCAGTGGGAGACCCAGTACTTC
CASSLWDSQWETQYF
>13|NA|TRBJ2-1|NA|TRBV11-3
TGTGCCAGCAGCCAGGGGCCGTACAATGAGCAGTTCTTC
CASSQGPYNEQFF
>15|NA|TRBJ1-2|NA|TRBV5-4
TGTGCCAGCAGCTTGGCCGGGGGGAATTCCTATGGCTACACCTTC
CASSLAGGNSYGYTF
>16|NA|TRBJ2-7|TRBD1|TRBV9
TGTGCCAGCAGCTTAAGGGACAGGGGGCTCACCTACGAGCAGTACTTC
CASSLRDRGLTYEQYF
>13|NA|TRBJ2-3|TRBD1|TRBV5-4
TGTGCCAGCAGCTGGACAGGGTCGGATACGCAGTATTTT
CASSWTGSDTQYF
>14|NA|TRBJ2-7|NA|TRBV6-5
TGTGCCAGCAGCACGACAACCCCTTCCTACGAGCAGTACTTC
CASSTTTPSYEQYF
>15|NA|TRBJ2-1|NA|TRBV28
TGTGCCACCCAGTTTATCTCAGGGATTAGAGATGAGCAGTTCTTC
CATQFISGIRDEQFF
>15|NA|TRBJ2-7|TRBD1|TRBV28
TGTGCCAGCAGGGGGCCTGGGACAGGAGCCTACGAGCAGTACTTC
CASRGPGTGAYEQYF
>15|NA|TRBJ2-7|TRBD1|TRBV4-1
TGCGCCAGCAGCCAAGTGGGGGACAGCTCCTACGAGCAGTACTTC
CASSQVGDSSYEQYF
>12|few|TRBJ1-1|NA|TRBV12-5
TGTGCTAGTGGTCCAGAGGGTACTGAAGCTTTCTTT
CASGPEGTEAFF
>15|NA|TRBJ1-4|TRBD1|TRBV5-1
TGCGCCAGCAGCCTCGGACAGGGCCGCAATGAAAAACTGTTTTTT
CASSLGQGRNEKLFF
>14|NA|TRBJ2-3|NA|TRBV6-1
TGTGCCAGCAATCAGCAGGGGGGCCCAGATACGCAGTATTTT
CASNQQGGPDTQYF
>16|NA|TRBJ2-7|NA|TRBV28
TGTGCCAGCAGTCCCTTAGGAGTACCAAGCTCCTACGAGCAGTACTTC
CASSPLGVPSSYEQYF
>14|NA|TRBJ1-2|TRBD1|TRBV10-1
TGCGCCAGCAGTGAAACCGGGACAGCCTATGGCTACACCTTC
CASSETGTAYGYTF
>14|NA|TRBJ1-1|NA|TRBV6-6
TGTGCCAGCAGTTCACAAGGGGGTGGTACTGAAGCTTTCTTT
CASSSQGGGTEAFF
>15|once|TRBJ1-4|NA|TRBV5-8
TGTGCCAGCAGCCACGTAGTCAGGGGATTGGGAAAACTGTTTTTT
CASSHVVRGLGKLFF
>12|NA|TRBJ2-5|NA|TRBV6-5
TGTGCCAGCAGTCAGACTCAAGAGACCCAGTACTTC
CASSQTQETQYF